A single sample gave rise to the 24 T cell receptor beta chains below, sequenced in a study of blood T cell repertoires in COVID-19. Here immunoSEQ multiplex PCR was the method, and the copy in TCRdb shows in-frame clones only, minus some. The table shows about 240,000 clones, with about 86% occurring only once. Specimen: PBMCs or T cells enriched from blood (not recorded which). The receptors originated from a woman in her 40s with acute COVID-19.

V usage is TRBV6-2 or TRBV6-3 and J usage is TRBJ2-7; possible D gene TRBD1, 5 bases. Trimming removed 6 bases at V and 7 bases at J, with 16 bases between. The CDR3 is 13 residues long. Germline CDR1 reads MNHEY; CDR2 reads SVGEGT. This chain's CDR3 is CASSSLGLGEQYF. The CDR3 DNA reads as TGTGCCAGCAGCTCTCTGGGGCTCGGGGAGCAGTACTTC.

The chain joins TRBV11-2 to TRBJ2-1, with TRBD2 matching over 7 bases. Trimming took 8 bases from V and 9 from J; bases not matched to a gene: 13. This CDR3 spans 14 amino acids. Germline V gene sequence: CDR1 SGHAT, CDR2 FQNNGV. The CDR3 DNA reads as TGTGCCAGCCAGACGGCGGGAGAGAACAGTGAGCAGTTCTTC. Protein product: CASQTAGENSEQFF.

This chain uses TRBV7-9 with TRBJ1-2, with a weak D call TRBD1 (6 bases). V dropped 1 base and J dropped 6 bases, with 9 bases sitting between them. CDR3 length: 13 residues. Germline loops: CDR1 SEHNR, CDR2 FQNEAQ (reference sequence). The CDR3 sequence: CASSLDQGHGYTF. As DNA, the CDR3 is TGTGCCAGCAGCTTAGACCAGGGGCATGGCTACACCTTC. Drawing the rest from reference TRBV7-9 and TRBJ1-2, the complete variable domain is DTGVSQNPRHKITKRGQNVTFRCDPISEHNRLYWYRQTLGQGPEFLTYFQNEAQLEKSRLLSDRFSAERPKGSFSTLEIQRTEQGDSAMYLCASSLDQGHGYTFGSGTRLTVV.

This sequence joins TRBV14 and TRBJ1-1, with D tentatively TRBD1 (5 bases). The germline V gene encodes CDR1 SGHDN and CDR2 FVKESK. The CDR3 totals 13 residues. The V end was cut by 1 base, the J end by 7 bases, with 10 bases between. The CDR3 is CASSQGVTGEAFF. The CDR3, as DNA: TGTGCCAGCAGCCAAGGAGTCACAGGTGAAGCTTTCTTT.

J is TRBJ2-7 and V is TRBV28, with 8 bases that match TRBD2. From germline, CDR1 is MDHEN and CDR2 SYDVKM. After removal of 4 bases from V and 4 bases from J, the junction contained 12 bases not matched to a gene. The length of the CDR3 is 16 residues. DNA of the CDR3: TGTGCCAGCAGTTACCTCAAGAGCGGGAGTCGGTACGAGCAGTACTTC. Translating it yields CASSYLKSGSRYEQYF.

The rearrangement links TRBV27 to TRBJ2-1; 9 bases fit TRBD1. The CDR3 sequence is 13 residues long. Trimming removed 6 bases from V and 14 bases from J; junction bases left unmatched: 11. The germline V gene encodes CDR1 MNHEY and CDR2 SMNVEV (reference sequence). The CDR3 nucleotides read TGTGCCAGCAGGAGATTCGGGACAGGGCGTGAGTTCTTC. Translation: CASRRFGTGREFF.

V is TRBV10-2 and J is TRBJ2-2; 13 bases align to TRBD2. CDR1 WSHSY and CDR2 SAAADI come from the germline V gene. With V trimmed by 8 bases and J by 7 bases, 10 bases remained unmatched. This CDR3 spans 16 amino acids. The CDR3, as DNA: TGCGCCAGCCGAGGACTAGCGGGAGTTCCAGGCGGGGAGCTGTTTTTT. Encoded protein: CASRGLAGVPGGELFF.

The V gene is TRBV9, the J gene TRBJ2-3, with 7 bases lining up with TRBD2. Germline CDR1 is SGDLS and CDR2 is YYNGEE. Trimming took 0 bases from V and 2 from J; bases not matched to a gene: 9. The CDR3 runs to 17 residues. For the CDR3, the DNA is TGTGCCAGCAGCGTAGGGGCTAGCGGAGATAACACAGATACGCAGTATTTT. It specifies CASSVGASGDNTDTQYF.

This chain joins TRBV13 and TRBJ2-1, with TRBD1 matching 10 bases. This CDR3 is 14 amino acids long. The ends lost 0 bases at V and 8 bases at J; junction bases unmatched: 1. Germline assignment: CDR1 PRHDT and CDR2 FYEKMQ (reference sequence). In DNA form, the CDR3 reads TGTGCCAGCAGCTTAGGGACAGGGGGCTATGAGCAGTTCTTC. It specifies CASSLGTGGYEQFF.

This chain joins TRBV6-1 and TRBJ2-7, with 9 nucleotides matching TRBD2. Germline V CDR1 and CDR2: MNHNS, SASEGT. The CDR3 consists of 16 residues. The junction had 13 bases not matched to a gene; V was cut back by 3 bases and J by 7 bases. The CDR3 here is CASSEYIAGDSDEQYF. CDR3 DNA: TGTGCCAGCAGTGAGTATATAGCGGGAGATTCGGATGAGCAGTACTTC.

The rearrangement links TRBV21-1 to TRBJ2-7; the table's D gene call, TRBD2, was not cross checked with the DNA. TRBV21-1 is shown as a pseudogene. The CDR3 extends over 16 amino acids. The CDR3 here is CASSNSVASPDYEQYF. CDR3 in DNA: TGTGCCAGCAGCAACTCCGTGGCTAGCCCCGACTACGAGCAGTACTTC.

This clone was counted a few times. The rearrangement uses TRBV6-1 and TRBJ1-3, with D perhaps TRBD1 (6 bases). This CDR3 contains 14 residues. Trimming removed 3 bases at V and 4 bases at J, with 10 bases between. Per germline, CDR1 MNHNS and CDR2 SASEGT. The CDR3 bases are TGTGCCAGCAGTGAGGGGGCTTGGGGAAACACCATATATTTT. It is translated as CASSEGAWGNTIYF.

Here the CDR3 DNA reads TGTGCCAGCAGCTCCAGCACCCTAGCGGAACGCACAGATACGCAGTATTTT. Protein: CASSSSTLAERTDTQYF. The chain carries TRBV7-8 and TRBJ2-3; 7 bases align to TRBD2. In germline, CDR1 is SGHVS, CDR2 FQNEAQ. The CDR3 extends over 17 amino acids. V trimming: 4 bases; J trimming: 1 base; junction bases outside the gene matches: 11. The full variable domain, its missing parts supplied by reference TRBV7-8 and TRBJ2-3, is GAGVSQSPRYKVAKRGQDVALRCDPISGHVSLFWYQQALGQGPEFLTYFQNEAQLDKSGLPSDRFFAERPEGSVSTLKIQRTQQEDSAVYLCASSSSTLAERTDTQYFGPGTRLTVL.

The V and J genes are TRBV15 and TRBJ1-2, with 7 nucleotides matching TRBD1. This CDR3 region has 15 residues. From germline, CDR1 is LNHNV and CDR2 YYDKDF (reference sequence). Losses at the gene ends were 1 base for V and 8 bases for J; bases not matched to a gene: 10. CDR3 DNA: TGTGCCACCAGCAGAGTACAGGGGCCGGCCGCCGGCTACACCTTC. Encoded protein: CATSRVQGPAAGYTF.

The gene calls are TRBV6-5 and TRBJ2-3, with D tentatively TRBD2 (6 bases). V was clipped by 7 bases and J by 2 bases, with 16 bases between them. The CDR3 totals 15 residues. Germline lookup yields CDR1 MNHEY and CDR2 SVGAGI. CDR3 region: CASTPGGLHTDTQYF. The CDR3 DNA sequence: TGTGCCAGCACCCCTGGGGGACTCCACACAGATACGCAGTATTTT.

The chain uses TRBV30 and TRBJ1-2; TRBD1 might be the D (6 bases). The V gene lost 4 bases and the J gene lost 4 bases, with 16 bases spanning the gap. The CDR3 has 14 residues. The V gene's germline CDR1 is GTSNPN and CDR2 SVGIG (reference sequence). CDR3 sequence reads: CAWTLGAQFYGYTF. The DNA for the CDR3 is TGTGCCTGGACATTGGGGGCCCAGTTCTATGGCTACACCTTC.

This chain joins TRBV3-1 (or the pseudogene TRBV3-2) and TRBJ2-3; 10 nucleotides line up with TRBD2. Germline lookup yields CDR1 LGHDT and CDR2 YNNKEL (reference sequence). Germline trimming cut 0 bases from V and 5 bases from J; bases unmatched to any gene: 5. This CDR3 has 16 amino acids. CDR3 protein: CASSQDRLAGVDTQYF. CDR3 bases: TGTGCCAGCAGCCAAGATCGGCTAGCGGGAGTAGATACGCAGTATTTT.

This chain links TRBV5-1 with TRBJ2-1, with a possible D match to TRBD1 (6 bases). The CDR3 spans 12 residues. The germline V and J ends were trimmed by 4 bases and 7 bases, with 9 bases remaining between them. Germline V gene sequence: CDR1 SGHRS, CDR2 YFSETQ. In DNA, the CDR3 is TGCGCCAGCAGCACACAGGGTAATGAGCAGTTCTTC. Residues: CASSTQGNEQFF.

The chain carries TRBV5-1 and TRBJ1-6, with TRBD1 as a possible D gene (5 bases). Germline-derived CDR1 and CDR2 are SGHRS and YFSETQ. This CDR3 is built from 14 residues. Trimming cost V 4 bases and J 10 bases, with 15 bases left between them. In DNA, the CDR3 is TGCGCCAGCAGCCATTCAGGGTTAGGGTCACCCCTCCACTTT. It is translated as CASSHSGLGSPLHF.

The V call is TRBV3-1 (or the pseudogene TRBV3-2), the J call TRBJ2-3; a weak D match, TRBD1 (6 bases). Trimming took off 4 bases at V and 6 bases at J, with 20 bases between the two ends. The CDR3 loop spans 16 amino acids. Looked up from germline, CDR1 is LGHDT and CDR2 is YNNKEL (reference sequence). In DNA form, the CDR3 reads TGTGCCAGCAGCCCCCAAAGGGGGAGAAGAGATGATACGCAGTATTTT. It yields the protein CASSPQRGRRDDTQYF.

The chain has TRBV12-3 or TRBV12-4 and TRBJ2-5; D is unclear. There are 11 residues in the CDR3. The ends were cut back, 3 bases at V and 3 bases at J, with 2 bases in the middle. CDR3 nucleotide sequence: TGTGCCAGCAGTTTTAAAGAGACCCAGTACTTC. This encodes CASSFKETQYF.

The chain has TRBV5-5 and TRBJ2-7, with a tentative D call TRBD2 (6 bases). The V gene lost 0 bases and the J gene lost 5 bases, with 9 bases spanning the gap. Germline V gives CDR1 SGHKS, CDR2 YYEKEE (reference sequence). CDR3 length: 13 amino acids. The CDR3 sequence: CASSLDLANEQYF. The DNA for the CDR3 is TGTGCCAGCAGCTTGGACCTAGCGAACGAGCAGTACTTC.

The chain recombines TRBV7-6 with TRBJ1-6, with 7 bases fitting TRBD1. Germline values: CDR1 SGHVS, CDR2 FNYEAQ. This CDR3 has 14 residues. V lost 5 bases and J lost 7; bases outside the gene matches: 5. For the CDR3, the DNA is TGTGCCAGCAGCCCGACAGGGATCAATTCACCCCTCCACTTT. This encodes CASSPTGINSPLHF.

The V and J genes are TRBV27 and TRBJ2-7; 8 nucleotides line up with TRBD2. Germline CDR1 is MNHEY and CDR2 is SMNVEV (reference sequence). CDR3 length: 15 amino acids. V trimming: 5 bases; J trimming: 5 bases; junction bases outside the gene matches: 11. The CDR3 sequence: CASSPRGGRLDEQYF. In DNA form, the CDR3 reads TGTGCCAGCAGTCCCCGGGGCGGGAGGTTGGACGAGCAGTACTTC.